This T cell receptor (beta chain) was identified in a study of blood T cell repertoires in COVID-19. Study information: Samples representing acute and convalescent COVID-19 were sourced from the United States, Italy and Spain. PBMCs, B-cell-depleted T cells, or T cells were the source of the cDNA or gDNA that made up the material.

Per the original data handling: Researchers report that nucleated cell counts were estimated from reference gene primer amplification. Sequenced by immunoSEQ multiplex PCR; TCRdb stores in-frame clones only, minus some. The D gene and trimming were derived from the DNA, and the V and J assignments and clone size from that table. The table records just under 85,000 clones, roughly 86% of them present only once. This CDR3 region has 13 residues. V was clipped by 5 bases and J by 7 bases; unmatched bases: 5. The germline V gene encodes CDR1 SQVTM and CDR2 ANQGSEA. The TCR comes from an older man with active or convalescent COVID-19. Source material: peripheral blood. This chain joins TRBV29-1 and TRBJ1-6; TRBD1 agrees at 7 bases. The CDR3 loop is CSVRQGWNSPLHF. The CDR3 nucleotides read TGCAGCGTTCGACAGGGCTGGAATTCACCCCTCCACTTT.